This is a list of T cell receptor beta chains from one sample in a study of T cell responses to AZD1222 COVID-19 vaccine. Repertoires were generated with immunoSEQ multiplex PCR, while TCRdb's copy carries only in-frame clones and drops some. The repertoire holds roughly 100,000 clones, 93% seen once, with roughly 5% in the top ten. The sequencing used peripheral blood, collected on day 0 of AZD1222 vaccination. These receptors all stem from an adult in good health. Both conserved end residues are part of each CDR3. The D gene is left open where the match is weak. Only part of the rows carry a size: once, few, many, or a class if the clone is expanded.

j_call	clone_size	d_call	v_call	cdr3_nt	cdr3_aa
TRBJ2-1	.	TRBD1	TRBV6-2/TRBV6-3	TGTGCCAGCAGTTCTCCTACTAGACAGGGATCCAATGAGCAGTTCTTC	CASSSPTRQGSNEQFF
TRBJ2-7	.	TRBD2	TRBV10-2	TGCGCCAGCAGTGCTAGCGGCTACGAGCAGTACTTC	CASSASGYEQYF
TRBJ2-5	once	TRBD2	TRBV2	TGTGCCAGCAGTGACATCGGGGTAAGCGGGAGGCAGGAAGAGACCCAGTACTTC	CASSDIGVSGRQEETQYF
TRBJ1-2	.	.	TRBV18	TGTGCCAGCTCGCGTCTTGTGGCGGACGGCTACACCTTC	CASSRLVADGYTF
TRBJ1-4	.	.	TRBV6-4	TGTGCCAGCAGTGCCCCAGGCTTATCTGAAAAACTGTTTTTT	CASSAPGLSEKLFF
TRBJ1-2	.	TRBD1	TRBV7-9	TGTGCCAGCAGCTTTAGGGGGCTGCCTTCCGATTCCTACACCTTC	CASSFRGLPSDSYTF
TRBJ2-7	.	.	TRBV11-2	TGTGCCAGCAGCCCCCCAACGGGAGCCAACTACGAGCAGTACTTC	CASSPPTGANYEQYF
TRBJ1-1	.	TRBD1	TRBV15	TGTGCCACCAGCCAAGACAGGGGGCGAGCTTTCTTT	CATSQDRGRAFF
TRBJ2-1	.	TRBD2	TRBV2	TGTGCCAGCAAGGGACTAGCGGGGAGTGGTGAGCAGTTCTTC	CASKGLAGSGEQFF
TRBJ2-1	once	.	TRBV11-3	TGTGCCAGCAGCTTAGTCGCAGGGTCTGATGAGCAGTTCTTC	CASSLVAGSDEQFF
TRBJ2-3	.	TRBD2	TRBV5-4	TGTGCCAGCAGCTTGAAACTAGCGGGACTCACAGATACGCAGTATTTT	CASSLKLAGLTDTQYF
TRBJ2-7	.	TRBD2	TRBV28	TGTGCCAGCATCAGACAAGGACTAGCGGGAGGGAGCGGGACCTACGAGCAGTACTTC	CASIRQGLAGGSGTYEQYF
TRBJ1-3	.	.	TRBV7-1	TGTGCCAGCAGCTCCCAGAGCCCGCCCGTTCGACAATTCGGGTCAAGCCCCTCTGGAAACACCATATATTTT	CASSSQSPPVRQFGSSPSGNTIYF
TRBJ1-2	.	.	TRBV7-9	TGTGCCAGCAGCCATCTACATGAGGGTCCAGGGGGCTACACCTTC	CASSHLHEGPGGYTF
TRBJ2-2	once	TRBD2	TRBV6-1	TGTGCCAGCAGGGAACTTGGGCTTCTAGCGGGAGACGGGGAGCTGTTTTTT	CASRELGLLAGDGELFF
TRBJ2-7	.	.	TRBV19	TGTGCCAGTAGTTTGGGGACCGCGGACGAGCAGTACTTC	CASSLGTADEQYF
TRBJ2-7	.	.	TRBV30	TGTGCCTGGCTTGGGGGGATCTCCTACGAGCAGTACTTC	CAWLGGISYEQYF
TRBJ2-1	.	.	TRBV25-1	TGTGCCAGCAGTACGCTCGATGAGCAGTTCTTC	CASSTLDEQFF
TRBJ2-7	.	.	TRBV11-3	TGTGCCAGCAGCTTAGGTCGTCGGGGTATCTACGAGCAGTACTTC	CASSLGRRGIYEQYF
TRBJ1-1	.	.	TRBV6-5	TGTGCCAGCAGTTACTCCGAAAGGGCCGAAGCTTTCTTT	CASSYSERAEAFF
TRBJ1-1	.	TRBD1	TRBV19	TGTGCCAGTATGGACCGGGGACAGGGGGCGCGGGAAGCTTTCTTT	CASMDRGQGAREAFF
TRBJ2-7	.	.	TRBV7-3	TGTGCCAGCAGCTTAACCAAATCCGGGGTAAACTACGAGCAGTACTTC	CASSLTKSGVNYEQYF
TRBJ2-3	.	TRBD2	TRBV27	TGTGCCAGCAGTTCAGGGACTAGCGGACCCCGACGCACAGATACGCAGTATTTT	CASSSGTSGPRRTDTQYF
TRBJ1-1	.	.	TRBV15	TGTGCCACCAGCAGAGTAGCAAGCAACGCTGAAGCTTTCTTT	CATSRVASNAEAFF